This TCR beta chain was identified in a study of blood T cell repertoires in COVID-19. The overall study: COVID-19 samples, acute and convalescent, were from the United States, Italy and Spain. The cDNA or gDNA used as material had been derived from T cells, B-cell-depleted T cells, or PBMCs.

The authors' processing: It was from reference gene primer amplification that nucleated cell counts were estimated. Clones were read by immunoSEQ multiplex PCR, and TCRdb kept only the in-frame ones, dropping some. That table gives V, J and clone size, and the DNA gave D and trimming. The sample lists just under 40,000 clones; 79% were seen once. This CDR3 comprises 13 residues. V gave up 10 bases and J gave up 7 bases; unmatched junction bases: 3. CDR1 is ENHRY, CDR2 SYGVKD, per germline. This sequence originates from a man between 65 and 85 years old with acute or convalescent COVID-19. The material sequenced was peripheral blood. The chain carries TRBV10-3 and TRBJ2-1, with TRBD2 identical over 14 bases. The CDR3: CATGTSGSNEQFF. The CDR3 bases are TGTGCCACCGGGACTAGCGGGAGTAATGAGCAGTTCTTC.